This T cell receptor (beta chain) was captured in a study of blood T cell repertoires in COVID-19. This CDR3 has 17 residues. V lost 1 base, J lost 5 bases, and 7 bases stayed unmatched. Germline lookup yields CDR1 KGHSH and CDR2 LQKENI. Assay: immunoSEQ multiplex PCR; the TCRdb copy retains only in-frame clones and omits some. The sample lists over 150,000 clones; 80% to 90% were seen once. Sequenced material: peripheral blood. The TCR originated in a human donor in a cohort sampled during active COVID-19. V and J are TRBV18 and TRBJ1-6, with 8 positions matching TRBD1. The DNA of the CDR3 is TGTGCCAGCTCACCACAAGGCGGGACAGGCAATAATTCACCCCTCCACTTT. It encodes CASSPQGGTGNNSPLHF.